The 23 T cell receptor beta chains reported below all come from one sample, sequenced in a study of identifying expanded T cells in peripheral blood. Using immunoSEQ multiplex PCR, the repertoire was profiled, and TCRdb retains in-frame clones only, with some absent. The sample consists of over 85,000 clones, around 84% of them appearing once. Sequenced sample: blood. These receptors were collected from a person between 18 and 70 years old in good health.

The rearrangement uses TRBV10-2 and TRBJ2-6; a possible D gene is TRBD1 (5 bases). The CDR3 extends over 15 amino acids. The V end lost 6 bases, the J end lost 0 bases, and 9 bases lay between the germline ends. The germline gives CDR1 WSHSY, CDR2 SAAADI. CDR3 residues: CASRPGNSGANVLTF. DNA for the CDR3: TGCGCCAGCAGACCAGGGAACTCTGGGGCCAACGTCCTGACTTTC.

CDR3 residues: CASSLSLAGKDEQFF. CDR3 DNA: TGTGCCAGCAGCTTATCGCTAGCTGGAAAAGATGAGCAGTTCTTC. This chain links TRBV7-6 with TRBJ2-1, with a possible D match to TRBD2 (5 bases). Per the germline V gene, CDR1 is SGHVS and CDR2 is FNYEAQ. V was shortened by 2 bases and J by 8 bases, with 16 bases between the two germline ends. There are 15 residues in the CDR3.

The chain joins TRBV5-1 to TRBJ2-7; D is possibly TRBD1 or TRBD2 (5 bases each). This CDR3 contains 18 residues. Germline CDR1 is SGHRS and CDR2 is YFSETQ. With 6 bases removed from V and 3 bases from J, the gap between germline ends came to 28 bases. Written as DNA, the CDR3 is TGCGCCAGCAAGGGAGCACAGGAATCACAAACGGAAAACTACGAGCAGTACTTC. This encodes CASKGAQESQTENYEQYF.

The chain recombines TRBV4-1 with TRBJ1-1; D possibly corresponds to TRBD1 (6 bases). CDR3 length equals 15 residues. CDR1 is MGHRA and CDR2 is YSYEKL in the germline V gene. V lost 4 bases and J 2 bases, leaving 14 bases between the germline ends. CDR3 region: CASSRGLQLNTEAFF. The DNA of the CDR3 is TGCGCCAGCAGCCGGGGGCTACAGTTAAACACTGAAGCTTTCTTT.

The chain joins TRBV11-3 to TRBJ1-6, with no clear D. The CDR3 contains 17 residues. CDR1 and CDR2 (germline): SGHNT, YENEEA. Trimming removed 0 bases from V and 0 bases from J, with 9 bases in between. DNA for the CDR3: TGTGCCAGCAGCTTAGAGTCCGGGGACTCCTATAATTCACCCCTCCACTTT. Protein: CASSLESGDSYNSPLHF.

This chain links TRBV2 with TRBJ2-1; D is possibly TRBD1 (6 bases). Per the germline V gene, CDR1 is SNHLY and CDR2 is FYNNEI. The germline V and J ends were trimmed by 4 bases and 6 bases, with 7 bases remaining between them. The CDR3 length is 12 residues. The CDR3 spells CASSGDTNEQFF. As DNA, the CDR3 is TGTGCCAGCAGTGGGGACACCAATGAGCAGTTCTTC.

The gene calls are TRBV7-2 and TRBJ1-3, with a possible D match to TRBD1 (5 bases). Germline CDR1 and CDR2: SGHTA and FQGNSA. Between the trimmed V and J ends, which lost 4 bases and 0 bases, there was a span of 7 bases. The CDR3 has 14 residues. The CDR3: CASSSGPSGNTIYF. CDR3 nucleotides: TGTGCCAGCAGCTCGGGACCCTCTGGAAACACCATATATTTT.

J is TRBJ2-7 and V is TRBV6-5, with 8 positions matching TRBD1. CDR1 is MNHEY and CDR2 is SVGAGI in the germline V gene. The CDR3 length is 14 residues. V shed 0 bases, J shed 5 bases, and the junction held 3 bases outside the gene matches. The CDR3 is CASSYSRQGNEQYF. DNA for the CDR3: TGTGCCAGCAGTTACTCTCGACAGGGGAACGAGCAGTACTTC.

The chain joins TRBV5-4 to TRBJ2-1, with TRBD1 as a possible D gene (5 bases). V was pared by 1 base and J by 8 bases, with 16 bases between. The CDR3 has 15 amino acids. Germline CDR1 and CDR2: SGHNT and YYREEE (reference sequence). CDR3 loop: CASSLSQGNWDEQFF. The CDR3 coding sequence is TGTGCCAGCAGCTTGAGTCAGGGTAATTGGGATGAGCAGTTCTTC. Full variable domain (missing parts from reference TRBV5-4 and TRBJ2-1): ETGVTQSPTHLIKTRGQQVTLRCSSQSGHNTVSWYQQALGQGPQFIFQYYREEENGRGNFPPRFSGLQFPNYSSELNVNALELDDSALYLCASSLSQGNWDEQFFGPGTRLTVL.

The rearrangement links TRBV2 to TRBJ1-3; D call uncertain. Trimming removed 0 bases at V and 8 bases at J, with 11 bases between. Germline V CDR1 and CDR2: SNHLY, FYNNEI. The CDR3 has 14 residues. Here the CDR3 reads CASSEASQVYTIYF. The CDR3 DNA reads TGTGCCAGCAGTGAAGCTTCGCAGGTCTACACCATATATTTT.

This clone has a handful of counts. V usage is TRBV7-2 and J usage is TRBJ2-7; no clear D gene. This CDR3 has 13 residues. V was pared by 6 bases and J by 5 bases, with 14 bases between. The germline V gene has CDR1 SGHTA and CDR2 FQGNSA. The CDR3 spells CASSLLSSHEQYF. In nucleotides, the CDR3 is TGTGCCAGCAGTCTTCTAAGTTCGCACGAGCAGTACTTC. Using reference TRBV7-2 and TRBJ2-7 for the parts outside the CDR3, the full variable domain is GAGVSQSPSNKVTEKGKDVELRCDPISGHTALYWYRQSLGQGLEFLIYFQGNSAPDKSGLPSDRFSAERTGGSVSTLTIQRTQQEDSAVYLCASSLLSSHEQYFGPGTRLTVT.

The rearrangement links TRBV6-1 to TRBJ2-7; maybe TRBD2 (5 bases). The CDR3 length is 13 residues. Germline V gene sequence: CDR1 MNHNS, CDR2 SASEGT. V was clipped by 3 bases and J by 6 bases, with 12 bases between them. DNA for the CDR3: TGTGCCAGCAGTGATGGACGAGGGCTCGAGCAGTACTTC. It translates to CASSDGRGLEQYF.

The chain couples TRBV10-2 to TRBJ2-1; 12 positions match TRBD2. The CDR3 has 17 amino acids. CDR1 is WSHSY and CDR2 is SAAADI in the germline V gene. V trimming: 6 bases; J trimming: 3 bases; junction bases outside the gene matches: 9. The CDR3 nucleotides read TGCGCCAGCAGGACCCTGGGGACTAGCGGGTTCTACAATGAGCAGTTCTTC. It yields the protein CASRTLGTSGFYNEQFF.

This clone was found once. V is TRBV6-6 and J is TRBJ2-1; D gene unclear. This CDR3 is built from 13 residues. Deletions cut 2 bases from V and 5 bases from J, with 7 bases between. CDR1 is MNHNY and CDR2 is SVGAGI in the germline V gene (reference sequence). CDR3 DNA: TGTGCCAGCAGTTACGGCTCGGACAATGAGCAGTTCTTC. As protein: CASSYGSDNEQFF.

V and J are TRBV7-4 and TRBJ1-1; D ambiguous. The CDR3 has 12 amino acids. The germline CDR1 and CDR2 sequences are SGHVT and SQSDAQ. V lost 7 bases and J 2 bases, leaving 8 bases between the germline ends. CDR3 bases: TGTGCCAGCATCCTTCCCAACACTGAAGCTTTCTTT. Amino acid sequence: CASILPNTEAFF. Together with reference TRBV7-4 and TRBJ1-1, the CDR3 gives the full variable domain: GAGVSQSPRYKVAKRGRDVALRCDSISGHVTLYWYRQTLGQGSEVLTYSQSDAQRDKSGRPSGRFSAERPERSVSTLKIQRTEQGDSAVYLCASILPNTEAFFGQGTRLTVV.

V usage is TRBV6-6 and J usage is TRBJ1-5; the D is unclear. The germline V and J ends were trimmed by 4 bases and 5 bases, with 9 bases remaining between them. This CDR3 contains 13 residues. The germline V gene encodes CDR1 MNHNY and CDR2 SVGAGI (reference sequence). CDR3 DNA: TGTGCCAGCAGTTCGGACTACCATCAGCCCCAGCATTTT. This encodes CASSSDYHQPQHF.

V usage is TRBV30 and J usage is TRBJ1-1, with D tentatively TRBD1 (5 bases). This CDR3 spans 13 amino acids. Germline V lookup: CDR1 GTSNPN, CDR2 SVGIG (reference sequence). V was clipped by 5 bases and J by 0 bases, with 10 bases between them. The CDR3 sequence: CAWGDGVNTEAFF. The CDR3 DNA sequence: TGTGCCTGGGGGGACGGCGTGAACACTGAAGCTTTCTTT. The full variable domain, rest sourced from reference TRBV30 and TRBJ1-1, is SQTIHQWPATLVQPVGSPLSLECTVEGTSNPNLYWYRQAAGRGLQLLFYSVGIGQISSEVPQNLSASRPQDRQFILSSKKLLLSDSGFYLCAWGDGVNTEAFFGQGTRLTVV.

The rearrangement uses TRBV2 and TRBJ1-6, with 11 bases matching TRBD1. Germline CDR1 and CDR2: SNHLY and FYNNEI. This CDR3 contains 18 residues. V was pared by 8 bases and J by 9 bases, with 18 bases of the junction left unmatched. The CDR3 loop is CASAPGTGGGGAGSPLHF. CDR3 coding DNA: TGTGCCAGCGCACCAGGGACAGGGGGTGGTGGGGCAGGTTCACCCCTCCACTTT.

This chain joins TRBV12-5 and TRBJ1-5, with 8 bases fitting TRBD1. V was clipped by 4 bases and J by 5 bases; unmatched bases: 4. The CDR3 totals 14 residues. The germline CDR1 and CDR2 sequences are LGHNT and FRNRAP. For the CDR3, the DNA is TGTGCTAGTGGTTCAGGGGGCGTGGATCAGCCCCAGCATTTT. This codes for CASGSGGVDQPQHF.

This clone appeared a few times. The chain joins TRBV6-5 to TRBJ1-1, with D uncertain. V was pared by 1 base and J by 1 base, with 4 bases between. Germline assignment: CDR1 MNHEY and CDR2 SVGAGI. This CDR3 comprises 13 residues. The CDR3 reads CASSYYGNTEAFF. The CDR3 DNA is TGTGCCAGCAGTTACTATGGGAACACTGAAGCTTTCTTT.

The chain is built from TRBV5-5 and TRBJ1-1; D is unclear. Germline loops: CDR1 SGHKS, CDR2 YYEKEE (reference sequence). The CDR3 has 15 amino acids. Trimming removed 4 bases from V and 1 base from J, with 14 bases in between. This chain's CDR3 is CASSPLPVANTEAFF. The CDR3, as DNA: TGTGCCAGCAGCCCACTACCGGTCGCGAACACTGAAGCTTTCTTT.

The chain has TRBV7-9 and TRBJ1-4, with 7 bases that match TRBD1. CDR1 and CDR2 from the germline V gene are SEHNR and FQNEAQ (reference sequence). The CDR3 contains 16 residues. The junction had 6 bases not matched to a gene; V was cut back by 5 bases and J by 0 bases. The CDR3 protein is CASSQTGTATNEKLFF. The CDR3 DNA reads TGTGCCAGCAGCCAAACAGGGACAGCAACTAATGAAAAACTGTTTTTT.

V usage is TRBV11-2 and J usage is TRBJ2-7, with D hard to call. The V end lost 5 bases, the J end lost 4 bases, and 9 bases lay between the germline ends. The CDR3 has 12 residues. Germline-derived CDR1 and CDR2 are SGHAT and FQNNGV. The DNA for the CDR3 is TGTGCCAGCAGCCGCACAACGTACGAGCAGTACTTC. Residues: CASSRTTYEQYF.